These 17 T cell receptor beta chains came from one sample sequenced in a study of T cells in women clearing cervical HPV infection. Some clones are missing from TCRdb's copy, which holds only in-frame ones; the method was immunoSEQ multiplex PCR. The sample has roughly 36,000 clones; the top ten hold about 7.8%. The sequencing sample was made of blood buffy coat. These receptors were obtained from a woman between 18 and 70 years old with a cervical HPV16 infection that either progressed to CIN3+ or cleared (not recorded which).

Points on this clone: The read terminates 3 residues ahead of where the CDR3 ends, so the germline J gene completes it. This sequence joins TRBV28 and TRBJ2-1, with 8 bases fitting TRBD2. The CDR3 spans 16 residues. Germline CDR1 is MDHEN and CDR2 is SYDVKM. V trimming: 5 bases; J trimming: 4 bases; junction bases outside the gene matches: 10. The CDR3 reads CASSRGGSGNYNEQFF. The covered CDR3 bases are TGTGCCAGCAGTAGGGGTGGTAGCGGGAATTACAATGAG.

Points on this clone: The observed sequence ends 3 residues before the CDR3 terminus, with the missing tail filled in from the germline J gene. The chain employs TRBV19 and TRBJ2-2, with D perhaps TRBD2 (8 bases). Per germline, CDR1 LNHDA and CDR2 SQIVND (reference sequence). V shed 3 bases and J shed 4 bases, with 24 bases lying between them. This CDR3 spans 19 amino acids. The DNA read from the CDR3 is TGTGCCAGTAGTATTCGGGACAGCCGGGGGACTAGGATCACCGGGGAG. Protein product: CASSIRDSRGTRITGE. The full CDR3 sequence reads CASSIRDSRGTRITGELFF.

On this clone itself: The CDR3 end lies 3 residues beyond the end of the read and is filled in from the germline J gene. This sequence joins TRBV19 and TRBJ2-2, with a possible D match to TRBD2 (6 bases). Germline values: CDR1 LNHDA, CDR2 SQIVND (reference sequence). CDR3 size: 15 residues. CDR3 in amino acids: CASSVGGSGANVLFF. CDR3 bases read: TGTGCCAGTAGTGTGGGGGGTTCTGGGGCCAACGTG.

As concerns this clone: The read ends 3 residues before the CDR3 terminus; that terminus is restored from the germline J gene. The rearrangement joins TRBV20-1 to TRBJ2-3; tentatively, D is TRBD2 (6 bases). CDR1 is DFQATT, CDR2 SNEGSKA, per germline (reference sequence). There are 15 residues in the CDR3. Trimming removed 3 bases at V and 2 bases at J, with 15 bases between. The sequenced part of the CDR3 DNA is TGCAGTGCTAGGGGACTCGAAATCTACACAGATACG. This encodes CSARGLEIYTDT. The CDR3, in full, reads CSARGLEIYTDTQYF.

Notes on this clone: The read ends 3 residues before the CDR3 terminus; that terminus is restored from the germline J gene. The chain uses TRBV5-4 and TRBJ2-3, with D possibly being TRBD2 (7 bases). The CDR3 runs to 16 residues. V was trimmed by 1 base and J by 5 bases, leaving 17 bases between them. The germline CDR1 and CDR2 sequences are SGHNT and YYREEE (reference sequence). CDR3 amino acids: CASSLRAGAFGDTQYF. The CDR3 bases that were read are TGTGCCAGCAGCTTGCGCGCGGGGGCCTTCGGAGATACG.

As to this clone: The read comes to an end 3 residues before the CDR3 does, leaving the germline J gene to fill in the end. The genes are TRBV5-1 and TRBJ1-3, with 8 positions matching TRBD1. There are 13 residues in the CDR3. In germline, CDR1 is SGHRS, CDR2 YFSETQ. After removal of 4 bases from V and 7 bases from J, the junction contained 4 bases not matched to a gene. Partial CDR3 DNA: TGCGCCAGCAGCCCTCGACAGGGGAACACC. Translation: CASSPRQGNT. The whole CDR3 is CASSPRQGNTIYF.

The CDR3 DNA, read in part, is TGTGCCAGCAGCCCTGTGGCCGTCGCGAACACCGGGGAG. It encodes CASSPVAVANTGE. The full-length CDR3 reads as CASSPVAVANTGELFF. The genes are TRBV7-3 and TRBJ2-2; no definite D call. The CDR3 end falls 3 residues outside the read, so it is completed with the germline J gene. With 5 bases removed from V and 0 bases from J, the gap between germline ends came to 13 bases. The CDR3 contains 16 residues. Germline V gives CDR1 SGHTA, CDR2 FQGTGA.

Note on this clone: The CDR3 end is not reached by the read, which stops 3 residues before it; the germline J gene fills it in. The V gene is TRBV6-2 or TRBV6-3, the J gene TRBJ2-2; D not certain. The CDR3 has 12 amino acids. Germline CDR1 MNHEY, CDR2 SVGEGT. V gave up 6 bases and J gave up 8 bases, with 10 bases separating them. The CDR3 DNA, read in part, is TGTGCCAGCAGACCTCTGAGGGGGGAG. Protein sequence: CASRPLRGE. The full-length CDR3 reads as CASRPLRGELFF.

As to this clone: The observed sequence ends 3 residues before the CDR3 terminus, with the missing tail filled in from the germline J gene. The gene calls are TRBV5-1 and TRBJ1-3, with a possible D match to TRBD1 (5 bases). This CDR3 has 14 amino acids. In germline, CDR1 is SGHRS, CDR2 YFSETQ. V was shortened by 5 bases and J by 2 bases, with 11 bases between the two germline ends. The CDR3 region is CASRRPGAGNTIYF. The part of the CDR3 DNA that was read is TGCGCCAGCAGACGGCCGGGGGCTGGAAACACC. Filled out from reference TRBV5-1 and TRBJ1-3, the complete variable domain reads KAGVTQTPRYLIKTRGQQVTLSCSPISGHRSVSWYQQTPGQGLQFLFEYFSETQRNKGNFPGRFSGRQFSNSRSEMNVSTLELGDSALYLCASRRPGAGNTIYFGEGSWLTVV.

Concerning this clone: The read finishes 3 residues shy of the CDR3 end, and the germline J gene is used to complete it. The gene calls are TRBV4-1 and TRBJ2-7, with 7 bases matching TRBD1. This CDR3 comprises 13 residues. Trimming cost V 5 bases and J 6 bases; bases outside gene matches: 7. Germline V gene sequence: CDR1 MGHRA, CDR2 YSYEKL. This CDR3 is CASSSPTGSEQYF. CDR3 bases read: TGCGCCAGCAGCTCTCCGACAGGGAGCGAG.

Comment on this clone: The read gets to within 3 residues of the CDR3 end, and the germline J gene fills in the rest. V usage is TRBV5-1 and J usage is TRBJ2-1; TRBD2 matches 12 bases. Trimming cost V 0 bases and J 5 bases; bases outside gene matches: 9. Germline CDR1 reads SGHRS; CDR2 reads YFSETQ. The CDR3 loop spans 18 amino acids. The CDR3 region is CASSLEVASGGADNEQFF. The sequenced part of the CDR3 DNA is TGCGCCAGCAGCTTGGAAGTAGCTAGCGGGGGGGCAGACAATGAG.

About this clone itself: Sequencing ends 3 residues short of the CDR3 end; the germline J gene provides the rest. The rearrangement uses TRBV4-2 and TRBJ2-3; the D gene is possibly TRBD2 (6 bases). Germline lookup yields CDR1 LGHNA and CDR2 YNFKEQ. The germline V and J ends were trimmed by 2 bases and 0 bases, with 12 bases remaining between them. The CDR3 has 16 residues. CDR3 DNA, as far as it was read: TGTGCCAGCAGCCAATCTTGGAGCGGGAGCACAGATACG. This sequence encodes CASSQSWSGSTDT. The CDR3 as a whole reads CASSQSWSGSTDTQYF.

The CDR3 DNA, read in part, is TGTGCCGGCGGGGTGTCAGATACG. As protein: CAGGVSDT. The complete CDR3 protein is CAGGVSDTQYF. V usage is TRBV30 and J usage is TRBJ2-3, with D possibly being TRBD2 (6 bases). The read falls 3 residues short of the CDR3 end, and the missing part is taken from the germline J gene. V was pared by 8 bases and J by 4 bases, with 10 bases between. Germline-derived CDR1 and CDR2 are GTSNPN and SVGIG (reference sequence). The CDR3 has 11 residues.

Concerning this clone itself: The sequence runs out 3 residues before the end of the CDR3; the remainder is reconstructed from the germline J gene. The chain is built from TRBV20-1 and TRBJ2-3; D remains ambiguous. The CDR3 has 14 residues. Trimming shortened V by 0 bases and J by 1 base, and 8 bases separated the two germline ends. Germline V CDR1 and CDR2: DFQATT, SNEGSKA (reference sequence). CDR3 sequence reads: CSARDPFGTDTQYF. CDR3 DNA, as far as it was read: TGCAGTGCTAGAGATCCATTTGGCACAGATACG.

The CDR3 here is CASSSTGENYYEQYF. The CDR3 DNA, read in part, is TGTGCCAGTTCGTCGACAGGGGAAAACTACTACGAG. The V gene is TRBV19, the J gene TRBJ2-7; TRBD1 agrees at 8 bases. With the read ending 3 residues before the CDR3 end, the germline J gene is used to fill in that end. With V trimmed by 8 bases and J by 3 bases, 12 bases remained unmatched. The V gene's germline CDR1 is LNHDA and CDR2 SQIVND (reference sequence). The CDR3 consists of 15 residues.

To note about this clone: The CDR3 goes on 3 residues after the read ends, and that part is filled in from the germline J gene. V is TRBV5-6 and J is TRBJ2-3; D call uncertain. Per the germline V gene, CDR1 is SGHDT and CDR2 is YYEEEE. The CDR3 extends over 13 amino acids. Trimming removed 4 bases from V and 3 bases from J, with 9 bases in between. The CDR3: CASSPARTDTQYF. The CDR3 bases that were read are TGTGCCAGCAGCCCGGCGCGGACAGATACG.

As concerns this clone: The read is 3 residues too short to cover the CDR3 end, so that end is filled in from the germline J gene. The rearrangement joins TRBV6-2 or TRBV6-3 to TRBJ1-2, with D maybe TRBD1 (5 bases). The CDR3 totals 17 residues. Trimming took off 0 bases at V and 0 bases at J, with 14 bases between the two ends. Germline values: CDR1 MNHEY, CDR2 SVGEGT. Here the CDR3 reads CASSYSIRAPPNYGYTF. The CDR3 bases that were read are TGTGCCAGCAGTTACTCGATCAGGGCCCCACCTAACTATGGC.